At least ten counts were recorded for the clone carrying this T cell receptor (beta chain). The antigen is undetermined. Individual cDNA molecules received unique molecular identifiers during library preparation. TCRdb re-derived calls from the 5' RACE reads in MiXCR, one entry per CDR3 protein. The data show approximately 30,000 distinct CDR3 sequences, around 7% seen once. The germline V gene encodes CDR1 SGHAT and CDR2 FQNNGV. This CDR3 region has 12 residues. V lost 0 bases, J lost 9 bases, and 7 bases lay in between. The data belong to a study of early T cells in non-severe SARS-CoV-2 infection. In the study overall: RNA in bulk from unsorted whole blood was sequenced, and chains were unpaired. General observations from the study: Anti-spike CD8 responses were favored by VDJdb matching, which missed private and CD4 specificities.

Sequencing was performed on whole blood. The V and J genes are TRBV11-2 and TRBJ2-3; D gene unclear. This TCR derives from an adult who was a healthcare worker with PCR-confirmed SARS-CoV-2 infection or an uninfected control (not recorded which). The CDR3 here is CASSLDRKTQYF. CDR3 bases: TGTGCCAGCAGCTTAGATCGGAAAACGCAGTATTTT.